The 14 T cell receptor beta chains below were found in one sample sequenced in a study of cytomegalovirus exposure and HLA in healthy donors. 60 Vbeta and 13 Jbeta primers were used in PCR. Clones were read by immunoSEQ multiplex PCR, and TCRdb kept only the in-frame ones, dropping some. The table records about 200,000 clones, approximately 86% of them present only once. The specimen sequenced was PBMCs. These receptor sequences come from a woman younger than 45 in good health and CMV-seronegative.

The V and J genes are TRBV5-1 and TRBJ2-1; 8 bases match TRBD2. This CDR3 spans 16 amino acids. Germline V gene sequence: CDR1 SGHRS, CDR2 YFSETQ. Trimming at V came to 0 bases and at J to 4 bases, leaving 6 bases not matched to a gene. The CDR3 nucleotides read TGCGCCAGCAGCTTGGCCTCCGGGGGGGAATACAATGAGCAGTTCTTC. It translates to CASSLASGGEYNEQFF.

This clone turned up a few times. The rearrangement joins TRBV5-5 to TRBJ2-1; 13 bases match TRBD2. Germline V gene sequence: CDR1 SGHKS, CDR2 YYEKEE (reference sequence). V lost 4 bases, J lost 7 bases, and 5 bases stayed unmatched. This CDR3 region has 15 residues. CDR3 sequence (DNA): TGTGCCAGCAGCCCACTAGCGGGAGGGATTAATGAGCAGTTCTTC. Protein product: CASSPLAGGINEQFF.

V gene TRBV5-5 combines with J gene TRBJ2-2; TRBD2 matches at 14 bases. The CDR3 is made up of 19 amino acids. Germline CDR1 and CDR2: SGHKS and YYEKEE (reference sequence). J was trimmed by 3 bases and V by 3 bases; bases with no gene match: 10. CDR3 amino acids: CASSSLTSGRALYTGELFF. The CDR3 region has the DNA TGTGCCAGCAGCTCGCTGACTAGCGGGAGGGCCCTCTACACCGGGGAGCTGTTTTTT.

V and J are TRBV11-1 and TRBJ2-6; 8 nucleotides match TRBD2. Germline V lookup: CDR1 SGHAT, CDR2 FQDESV (reference sequence). The CDR3 covers 17 residues. Losses at the gene ends were 3 bases for V and 0 bases for J; bases not matched to a gene: 4. The CDR3 DNA reads TGTGCCAGCAGCTTTGCCGGGACTAGCTCTGGGGCCAACGTCCTGACTTTC. Translation gives CASSFAGTSSGANVLTF.

The chain couples TRBV6-1 to TRBJ1-1; D ambiguous. V was clipped by 2 bases and J by 7 bases, with 8 bases between them. The CDR3 spans 12 residues. Per germline, CDR1 MNHNS and CDR2 SASEGT. CDR3 nucleotide sequence: TGTGCCAGCAGTGAACGGAGAGATGAAGCTTTCTTT. Its protein is CASSERRDEAFF.

The V call is TRBV10-1, the J call TRBJ2-1; 10 nucleotides align to TRBD2. The CDR3 totals 15 residues. With 3 bases clipped from V and 8 bases from J, the junction kept 7 bases outside the gene matches. From germline, CDR1 is WNHNN and CDR2 SYGVQD (reference sequence). The CDR3 protein is CASSEASGRIDEQFF. CDR3 DNA sequence: TGCGCCAGCAGTGAAGCTAGCGGGAGAATCGATGAGCAGTTCTTC.

The V gene is TRBV28, the J gene TRBJ1-5, with 7 nucleotides matching TRBD1. J lost 1 base, V lost 5 bases, and 8 bases had no gene match. CDR1 and CDR2 (germline): MDHEN, SYDVKM. There are 16 residues in the CDR3. CDR3 in DNA: TGTGCCAGCAGTCCCGCCGACAGGGCGAGCAATCAGCCCCAGCATTTT. Protein product: CASSPADRASNQPQHF.

The V and J genes are TRBV28 and TRBJ1-2; D is unclear. Germline CDR1 and CDR2: MDHEN and SYDVKM. The V and J ends lost 2 bases and 5 bases respectively, with 9 bases between them. This CDR3 spans 13 amino acids. The CDR3 here is CASSLLAVYGYTF. CDR3 DNA sequence: TGTGCCAGCAGTTTACTGGCCGTATATGGCTACACCTTC.

V is TRBV5-1 and J is TRBJ2-1, with 14 bases matching TRBD2. The CDR3 length is 16 residues. The V gene's germline CDR1 is SGHRS and CDR2 YFSETQ. Trimming took 6 bases from V and 5 from J; bases not matched to a gene: 7. CDR3: CASNGLAGGQNNEQFF. CDR3 in DNA: TGCGCCAGCAATGGACTAGCGGGAGGTCAAAACAATGAGCAGTTCTTC.

This sequence joins TRBV10-3 and TRBJ2-2; TRBD1 agrees at 11 bases. This CDR3 is 14 amino acids long. Germline V lookup: CDR1 ENHRY, CDR2 SYGVKD. The CDR3 reads CGVKGTGGTGELFF. The CDR3 region has the DNA TGTGGGGTAAAAGGGACAGGGGGCACCGGGGAGCTGTTTTTT.

The chain uses TRBV19 and TRBJ1-1; TRBD1 matches at 9 bases. Germline V gene lookup returns CDR1 LNHDA and CDR2 SQIVND (reference sequence). J lost 0 bases, V lost 8 bases, and 1 base had no gene match. The CDR3 covers 13 residues. This CDR3 reads CASGQGLNTEAFF. DNA of the CDR3: TGTGCCAGTGGACAGGGGCTGAACACTGAAGCTTTCTTT.

The V gene is TRBV29-1, the J gene TRBJ2-1; TRBD1 matches at 10 bases. V gave up 7 bases and J gave up 7 bases; unmatched junction bases: 7. Germline CDR1 reads SQVTM; CDR2 reads ANQGSEA. The CDR3 loop spans 13 amino acids. The CDR3 coding sequence is TGCAGCGCCGGACAGGGGGGGGGTAATGAGCAGTTCTTC. It codes for CSAGQGGGNEQFF.

The J gene is TRBJ2-3, the V gene TRBV5-1; 7 bases are shared with TRBD1. The CDR3 is 15 amino acids. V shed 2 bases, J shed 0 bases, and the junction held 3 bases outside the gene matches. Per germline, CDR1 SGHRS and CDR2 YFSETQ. CDR3 residues: CASSLWDSSTDTQYF. CDR3 bases: TGCGCCAGCAGCTTATGGGACAGTAGCACAGATACGCAGTATTTT.

V is TRBV28 and J is TRBJ1-5; TRBD1 matches at 11 bases. CDR1 is MDHEN, CDR2 SYDVKM, per germline. The junction had 10 bases not matched to a gene; V was cut back by 4 bases and J by 5 bases. This CDR3 is built from 17 residues. DNA of the CDR3: TGTGCCAGCAGTTCTCTGCTTGGGACAGGGGGAGATCAGCCCCAGCATTTT. Translated: CASSSLLGTGGDQPQHF. Looking up the rest from reference TRBV28 and TRBJ1-5 gives the full variable domain: DVKVTQSSRYLVKRTGEKVFLECVQDMDHENMFWYRQDPGLGLRLIYFSYDVKMKEKGDIPEGYSVSREKKERFSLILESASTNQTSMYLCASSSLLGTGGDQPQHFGDGTRLSIL.